Shown below are 9 T cell receptor beta chains from a single sample sequenced in a study of patients and donors after allogeneic stem cell transplantation. Each CDR3 protein gets one entry after TCRdb re-called the RT-PCR reads with MiXCR. The sample includes 100,000 to 130,000 distinct CDR3 sequences, over 30% of them seen just once. Sequencing input: blood, either unsorted or a sorted T cell fraction (not recorded which). The receptors were sampled from a human donor who was either an allogeneic HSCT recipient or a stem cell or donor lymphocyte infusion donor (not recorded which). It is not recorded whose cells these are; they may come from a transplant donor.

The table lists this clonotype with a count of one. The V and J genes are TRBV19 and TRBJ1-4; D not resolved. Deletions cut 10 bases from V and 2 bases from J, with 11 bases between. CDR3 size: 13 residues. Germline assignment: CDR1 LNHDA and CDR2 SQIVND (reference sequence). The CDR3 loop reads CATGRRTNEKLFF. DNA of the CDR3: TGTGCCACCGGAAGAAGGACTAATGAAAAACTGTTTTTT. Variable domain in full (rest from reference TRBV19 and TRBJ1-4): DGGITQSPKYLFRKEGQNVTLSCEQNLNHDAMYWYRQDPGQGLRLIYYSQIVNDFQKGDIAEGYSVSREKKESFPLTVTSAQKNPTAFYLCATGRRTNEKLFFGSGTQLSVL.

This clonotype has just one count. This rearrangement joins TRBV11-3 to TRBJ1-1; no reliable D call. Germline V gene sequence: CDR1 SGHNT, CDR2 YENEEA. The length of the CDR3 is 14 residues. The V end lost 5 bases, the J end lost 0 bases, and 10 bases lay between the germline ends. Here the CDR3 DNA reads TGTGCCAGCAGCCTAGGAGCAATGAACACTGAAGCTTTCTTT. Protein: CASSLGAMNTEAFF.

V gene TRBV12-3 or TRBV12-4 combines with J gene TRBJ2-7; TRBD2 matches 7 bases. The CDR3 loop spans 15 amino acids. Trimming cost V 3 bases and J 2 bases; bases outside gene matches: 7. CDR3 nucleotides: TGTGCCAGCAGTTTTGTGGGGGGAGGGCCCTACGAGCAGTACTTC. Its protein product is CASSFVGGGPYEQYF.

The chain has TRBV5-1 and TRBJ2-3; D unresolved. Trimming took off 0 bases at V and 2 bases at J, with 4 bases between the two ends. The CDR3 is 13 amino acids. CDR1 and CDR2 (germline): SGHRS, YFSETQ. CDR3 in DNA: TGCGCCAGCAGCTTGGTTAACACAGATACGCAGTATTTT. Translating gives CASSLVNTDTQYF.

The genes are TRBV20-1 and TRBJ1-1, with D possibly matching TRBD1 (5 bases). The CDR3 has 12 amino acids. The germline V gene encodes CDR1 DFQATT and CDR2 SNEGSKA (reference sequence). V was cut by 1 base and J by 3 bases, with 6 bases left in between. In DNA form, the CDR3 reads TGCAGTGCTAGAGGAGGGGACACTGAAGCTTTCTTT. Protein sequence: CSARGGDTEAFF.

This clonotype was observed a handful of times. The rearrangement links TRBV5-1 to TRBJ1-4; TRBD1 agrees at 10 bases. Trimming at V came to 3 bases and at J to 7 bases, leaving 3 bases not matched to a gene. From germline, CDR1 is SGHRS and CDR2 YFSETQ. The CDR3 is made up of 14 amino acids. The CDR3: CASSWRDRGEKLFF. DNA for the CDR3: TGCGCCAGCAGCTGGCGGGACAGGGGTGAAAAACTGTTTTTT.

Many counts were recorded for this clonotype. The chain employs TRBV20-1 and TRBJ1-1, with D unclear. Germline V gene lookup returns CDR1 DFQATT and CDR2 SNEGSKA (reference sequence). The CDR3 runs to 11 residues. As DNA, the CDR3 is TGCAGCTTCCGGTTGGACACTGAAGCTTTCTTT. It is translated as CSFRLDTEAFF.

The chain is built from TRBV7-9 and TRBJ2-3; unclear D gene. The V end was cut by 1 base, the J end by 5 bases, with 13 bases between. The CDR3 runs to 15 residues. Germline-derived CDR1 and CDR2 are SEHNR and FQNEAQ (reference sequence). The CDR3 nucleotides are TGTGCCAGCAGCTTAGTCCCAGGTGATCGAGATACGCAGTATTTT. Residues: CASSLVPGDRDTQYF.

The J gene is TRBJ1-2, the V gene TRBV28; D is ambiguous. Germline V lookup: CDR1 MDHEN, CDR2 SYDVKM. There are 11 residues in the CDR3. Between the trimmed V and J ends, which lost 7 bases and 5 bases, there was a span of 8 bases. The chain's CDR3 is CASKEGYGYTF. The DNA of the CDR3 is TGTGCCAGCAAAGAAGGGTATGGCTACACCTTC.